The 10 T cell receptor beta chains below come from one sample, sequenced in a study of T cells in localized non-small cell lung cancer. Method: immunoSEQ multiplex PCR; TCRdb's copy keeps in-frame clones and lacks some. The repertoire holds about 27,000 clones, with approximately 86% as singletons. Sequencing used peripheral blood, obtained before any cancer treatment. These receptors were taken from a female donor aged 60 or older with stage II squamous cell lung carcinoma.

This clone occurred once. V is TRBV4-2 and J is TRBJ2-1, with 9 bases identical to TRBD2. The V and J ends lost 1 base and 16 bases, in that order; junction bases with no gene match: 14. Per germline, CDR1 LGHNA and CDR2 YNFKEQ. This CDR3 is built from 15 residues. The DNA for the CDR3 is TGTGCCAGCAGCCAAGGAGGAGCGAGGGCGGGAGGGGACTTCTTC. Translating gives CASSQGGARAGGDFF.

The CDR3 nucleotides are TGTGCCAGTGGTTGGAGGACAGGGAACACCGGGGAGCTGTTTTTT. Encoded protein: CASGWRTGNTGELFF. This chain links TRBV19 with TRBJ2-2, with 7 nucleotides matching TRBD1. Germline V gene data show CDR1 as LNHDA and CDR2 as SQIVND (reference sequence). The J segment lost 1 base and the V segment lost 8 bases, leaving 7 bases of the junction unmatched. The CDR3 is 15 residues long.

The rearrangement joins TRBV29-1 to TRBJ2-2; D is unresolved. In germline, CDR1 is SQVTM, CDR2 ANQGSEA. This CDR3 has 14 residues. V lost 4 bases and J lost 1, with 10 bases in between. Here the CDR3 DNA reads TGCAGCGTTGTTCGGCAACAGAACACCGGGGAGCTGTTTTTT. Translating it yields CSVVRQQNTGELFF.

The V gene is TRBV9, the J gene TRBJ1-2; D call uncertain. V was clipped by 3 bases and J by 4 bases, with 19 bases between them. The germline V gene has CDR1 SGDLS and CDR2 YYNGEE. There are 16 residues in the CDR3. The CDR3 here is CASSAGWASGVYGYTF. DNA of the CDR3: TGTGCCAGCAGCGCCGGGTGGGCCAGCGGCGTCTATGGCTACACCTTC.

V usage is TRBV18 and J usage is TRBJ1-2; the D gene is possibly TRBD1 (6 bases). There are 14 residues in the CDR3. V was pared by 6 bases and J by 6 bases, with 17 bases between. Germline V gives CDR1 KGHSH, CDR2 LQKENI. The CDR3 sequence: CASSLIPGDDGYTF. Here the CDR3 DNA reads TGTGCCAGCTCCCTAATCCCAGGGGACGATGGCTACACCTTC. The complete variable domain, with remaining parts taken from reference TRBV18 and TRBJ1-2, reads NAGVMQNPRHLVRRRGQEARLRCSPMKGHSHVYWYRQLPEEGLKFMVYLQKENIIDESGMPKERFSAEFPKEGPSILRIQQVVRGDSAAYFCASSLIPGDDGYTFGSGTRLTVV.

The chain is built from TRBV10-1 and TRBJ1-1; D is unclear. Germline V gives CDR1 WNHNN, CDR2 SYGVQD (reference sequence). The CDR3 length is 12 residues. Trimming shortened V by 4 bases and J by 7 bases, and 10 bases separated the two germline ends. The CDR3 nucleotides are TGCGCCAGCAGTGGGGCCGAGCTTGAAGCTTTCTTT. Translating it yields CASSGAELEAFF.

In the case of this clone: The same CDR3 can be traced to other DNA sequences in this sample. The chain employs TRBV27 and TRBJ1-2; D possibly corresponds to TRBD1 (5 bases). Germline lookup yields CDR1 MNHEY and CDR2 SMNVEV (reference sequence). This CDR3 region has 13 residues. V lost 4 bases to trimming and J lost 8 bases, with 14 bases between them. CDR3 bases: TGTGCCAGCAGTTCCCGGCAGGGTTACGGCTACACCTTC. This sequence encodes CASSSRQGYGYTF.

CDR3 amino acids: CSVDDGGPEQYF. The DNA of the CDR3 is TGCAGCGTTGATGACGGTGGCCCCGAGCAGTACTTC. The chain is built from TRBV29-1 and TRBJ2-7; D unresolved. This CDR3 is built from 12 residues. V lost 3 bases, J lost 6 bases, and 12 bases lay in between. Germline V gives CDR1 SQVTM, CDR2 ANQGSEA.

CDR3 in DNA: TGTGCCAGCAGTTTATCCGCACGCGAAAATGAGCAGTTCTTC. It translates to CASSLSARENEQFF. J is TRBJ2-1 and V is TRBV27, with unresolved D. The CDR3 extends over 14 amino acids. The ends were cut back, 0 bases at V and 7 bases at J, with 10 bases in the middle. Looked up from germline, CDR1 is MNHEY and CDR2 is SMNVEV (reference sequence).

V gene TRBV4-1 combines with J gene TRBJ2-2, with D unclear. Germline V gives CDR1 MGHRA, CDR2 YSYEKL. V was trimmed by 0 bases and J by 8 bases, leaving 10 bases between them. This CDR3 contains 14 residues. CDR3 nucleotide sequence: TGCGCCAGCAGCCAAGATTGGGGTACGGGGGAGCTGTTTTTT. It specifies CASSQDWGTGELFF.